This TCR beta chain derives from a study of CD4 and CD8 cells across lung adenocarcinoma regions (dated by TCRdb to between 2017 and 2018). Regarding the complete study: Intratumor heterogeneity of the T cell receptor repertoire was examined by comparing tumor centers with tumor margins.

Trimming at the junction amounts to 11 bases on V and 10 bases on J, and the germline ends lie 29 bases apart. The CDR3, from cysteine to phenylalanine, totals 15 residues. Here the CDR3 DNA is all that survives: 45 bases in frame from base 1. From the germline V gene, CDR1 is WSHSY and CDR2 is SAAADI. In the case of this clonotype: Its antigen is currently not known. Base qualities are not at hand, and no much larger clone is one base apart.

The donors were patients who had localized lung adenocarcinoma, which is a subtype of non-small cell lung cancer. The centers of localized lung adenocarcinomas were where the samples came from. For TCR repertoire analysis, CD8+ T cells from tumor tissue were profiled apart from CD4+ T cells. The protocol used for the library was PCR. Sequencing was carried out with a HiSeq X Ten. TCRdb trimmed public reads at Q25 via fastp, called clones via MiXCR and kept in-frame beta chains. A single entry per CDR3 protein holds the most common genes and DNA from its merged rows. Present in this sample are about 25,000 distinct CDR3 sequences, less than 60% of which were seen just once. About half of the sample comes from the top ten.

The chain uses TRBV10-2 and TRBJ2-5, with a tentative D call of TRBD1 or TRBD2, each matching 6 bases. The sample consisted of CD8+ T cells from the center of a lung tumor. Taken with the paper, the label for cell subset or site translates to: tumor center region. The TCR originated in a male donor with lung adenocarcinoma. The CD4 and CD8 labels of this study may be unreliable. CDR3 region: CAGGLGGGDKDIQYF. The base sequence is TGCGCCGGGGGGCTGGGGGGCGGGGACAAAGACATCCAGTACTTC.